The source of this T cell receptor beta chain is a study of Graves' ophthalmopathy and Graves' hyperthyroidism. General observations from the study: With a specificity of just under 75% and a sensitivity of more than 65%, the model predicted ophthalmopathy progression.

No donor had other autoimmune disease, uncontrolled infection, pregnancy or lactation. The evidence that diagnosis relied on was clinical symptoms, serum thyroxine, TRAb, thyroid ultrasound and orbital computed tomography. This clonotype was counted between two and nine times. As yet, its antigen is unknown. Germline V gene lookup returns CDR1 SNHLY and CDR2 FYNNEI. V dropped 3 bases and J dropped 5 bases, with 8 bases sitting between them. This CDR3 has 12 residues. Amplification targeted the TCR beta CDR3 regions, with RNA transcripts as the source material. Second-round multiplex PCR followed a first-round RT-PCR using HTBI primers. From the multiplex PCR reads, TCRdb called clonotypes with MiXCR, one entry per CDR3 protein. The sample includes 600,000 to 950,000 distinct CDR3 sequences, roughly 40% of them seen just once.

The sequence derives from an adult man with Graves' ophthalmopathy. The chain employs TRBV2 and TRBJ2-7; no reliable D call. Sequencing input: peripheral blood. CDR3 nucleotide sequence: TGTGCCAGCAGTGAGAAGGGTGACGAGCAGTACTTC. Protein sequence: CASSEKGDEQYF.